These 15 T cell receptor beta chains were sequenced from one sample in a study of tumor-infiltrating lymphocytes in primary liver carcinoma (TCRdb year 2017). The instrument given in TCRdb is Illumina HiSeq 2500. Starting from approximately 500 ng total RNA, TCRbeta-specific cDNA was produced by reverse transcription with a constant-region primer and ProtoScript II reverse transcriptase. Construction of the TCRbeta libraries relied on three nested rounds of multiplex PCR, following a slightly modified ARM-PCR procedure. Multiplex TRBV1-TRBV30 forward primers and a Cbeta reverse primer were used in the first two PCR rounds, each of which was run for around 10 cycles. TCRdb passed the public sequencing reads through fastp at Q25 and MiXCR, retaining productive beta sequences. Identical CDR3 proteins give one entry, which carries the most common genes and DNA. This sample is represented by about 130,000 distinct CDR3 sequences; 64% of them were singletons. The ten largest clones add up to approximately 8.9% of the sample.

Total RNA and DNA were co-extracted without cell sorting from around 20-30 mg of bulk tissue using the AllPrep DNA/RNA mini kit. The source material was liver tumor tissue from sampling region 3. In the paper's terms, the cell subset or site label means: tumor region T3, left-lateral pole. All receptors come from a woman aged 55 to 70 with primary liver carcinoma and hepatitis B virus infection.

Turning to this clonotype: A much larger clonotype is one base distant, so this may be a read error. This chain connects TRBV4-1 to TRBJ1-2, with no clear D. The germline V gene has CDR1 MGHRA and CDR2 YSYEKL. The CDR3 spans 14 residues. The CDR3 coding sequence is TGCACCAGCAGCCAGGCTATGACCGCTTCGGGCTACACCTTC. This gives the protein CTSSQAMTASGYTF.

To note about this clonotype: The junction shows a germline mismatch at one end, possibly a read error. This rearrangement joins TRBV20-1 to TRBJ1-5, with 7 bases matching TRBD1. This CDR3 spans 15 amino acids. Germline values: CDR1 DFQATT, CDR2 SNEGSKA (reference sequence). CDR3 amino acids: CSTRETGMVNQPQHF. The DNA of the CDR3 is TGCAGTACTAGAGAGACAGGGATGGTCAATCAGCCCCAGCATTTT.

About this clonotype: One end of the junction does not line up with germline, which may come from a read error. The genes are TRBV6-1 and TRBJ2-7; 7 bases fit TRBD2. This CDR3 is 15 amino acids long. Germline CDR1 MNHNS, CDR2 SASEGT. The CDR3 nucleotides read TGTGCCAGCGGTGACCCGGGAGGCTCTGCCTACGAACAGTACTTC. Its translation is CASGDPGGSAYEQYF.

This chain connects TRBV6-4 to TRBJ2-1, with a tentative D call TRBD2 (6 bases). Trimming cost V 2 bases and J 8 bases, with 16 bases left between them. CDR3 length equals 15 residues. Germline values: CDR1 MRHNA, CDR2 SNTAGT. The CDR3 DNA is TGTGCCAGCAGTGACCTTACTAGCTTCGTAGATGAGCAGTTCTTC. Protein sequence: CASSDLTSFVDEQFF.

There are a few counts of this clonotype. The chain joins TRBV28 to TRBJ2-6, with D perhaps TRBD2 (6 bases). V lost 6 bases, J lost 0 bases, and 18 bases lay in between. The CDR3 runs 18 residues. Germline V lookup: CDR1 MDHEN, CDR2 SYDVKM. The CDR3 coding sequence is TGTGCCAGCAGCGATACGGGACTTAGAACCTCTGGGGCCAACGTCCTGACTTTC. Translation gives CASSDTGLRTSGANVLTF.

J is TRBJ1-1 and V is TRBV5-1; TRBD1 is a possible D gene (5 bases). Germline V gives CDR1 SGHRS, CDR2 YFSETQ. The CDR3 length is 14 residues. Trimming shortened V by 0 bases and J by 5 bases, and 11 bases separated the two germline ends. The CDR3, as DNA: TGCGCCAGCAGCTTGGGAGGGGTGGGGACTGAAGCTTTCTTT. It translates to CASSLGGVGTEAFF. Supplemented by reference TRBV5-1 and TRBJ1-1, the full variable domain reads KAGVTQTPRYLIKTRGQQVTLSCSPISGHRSVSWYQQTPGQGLQFLFEYFSETQRNKGNFPGRFSGRQFSNSRSEMNVSTLELGDSALYLCASSLGGVGTEAFFGQGTRLTVV.

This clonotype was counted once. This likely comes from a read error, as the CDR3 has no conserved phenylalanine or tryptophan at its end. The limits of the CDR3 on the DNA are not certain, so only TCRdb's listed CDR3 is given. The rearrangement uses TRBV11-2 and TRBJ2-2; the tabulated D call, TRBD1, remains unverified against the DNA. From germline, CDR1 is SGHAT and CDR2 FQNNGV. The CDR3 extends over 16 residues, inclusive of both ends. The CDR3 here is CASSRGVGVRTGELYI.

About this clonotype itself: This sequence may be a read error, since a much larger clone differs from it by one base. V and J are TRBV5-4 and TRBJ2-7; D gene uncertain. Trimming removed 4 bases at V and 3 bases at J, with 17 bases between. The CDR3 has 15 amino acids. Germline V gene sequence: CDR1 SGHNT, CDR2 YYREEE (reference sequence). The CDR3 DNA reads TGTGCCAGCAGCGATAGGTCGATAAGTGGCTACGAGCAGTACTTC. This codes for CASSDRSISGYEQYF.

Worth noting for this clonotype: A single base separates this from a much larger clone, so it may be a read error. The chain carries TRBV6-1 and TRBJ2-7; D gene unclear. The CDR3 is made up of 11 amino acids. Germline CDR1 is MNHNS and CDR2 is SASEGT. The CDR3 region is CACSESREQYF. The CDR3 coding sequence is TGTGCCTGCAGTGAATCTCGCGAGCAGTACTTC.

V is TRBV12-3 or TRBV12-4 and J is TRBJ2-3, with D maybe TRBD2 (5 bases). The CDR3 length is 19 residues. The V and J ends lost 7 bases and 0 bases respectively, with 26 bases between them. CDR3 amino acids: CASTRRELVKWMSTDTQYF. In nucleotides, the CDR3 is TGTGCCAGCACCCGACGGGAACTAGTCAAGTGGATGAGCACAGATACGCAGTATTTT.

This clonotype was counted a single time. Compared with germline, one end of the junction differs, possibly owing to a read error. The CDR3 DNA sequence: TGCGCAAGCAGCTTAGCGGGACATGACTATGGCTACACCTTC. It specifies CASSLAGHDYGYTF. The chain has TRBV11-2 and TRBJ1-2; D is possibly TRBD1 (6 bases). The CDR3 is made up of 14 amino acids. Germline assignment: CDR1 SGHAT and CDR2 FQNNGV.

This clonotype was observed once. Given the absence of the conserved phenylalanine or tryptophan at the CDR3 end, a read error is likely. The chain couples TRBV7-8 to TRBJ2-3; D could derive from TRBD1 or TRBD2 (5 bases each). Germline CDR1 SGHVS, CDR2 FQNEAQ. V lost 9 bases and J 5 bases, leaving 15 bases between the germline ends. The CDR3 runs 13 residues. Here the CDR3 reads CASNQGAGDTQYS. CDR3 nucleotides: TGTGCCAGTAACCAGGGTGCGGGAGATACGCAGTATTCT.

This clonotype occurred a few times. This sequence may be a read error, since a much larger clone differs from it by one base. CDR3 in amino acids: CASSMSRDSGSIYF. The CDR3 nucleotides are TGTGCCAGCAGCATGTCACGGGACAGCGGTTCCATATATTTT. V gene TRBV5-5 combines with J gene TRBJ1-3; 7 bases align to TRBD1. The germline V gene has CDR1 SGHKS and CDR2 YYEKEE (reference sequence). The CDR3 length is 14 residues. The ends lost 4 bases at V and 11 bases at J; junction bases unmatched: 12.

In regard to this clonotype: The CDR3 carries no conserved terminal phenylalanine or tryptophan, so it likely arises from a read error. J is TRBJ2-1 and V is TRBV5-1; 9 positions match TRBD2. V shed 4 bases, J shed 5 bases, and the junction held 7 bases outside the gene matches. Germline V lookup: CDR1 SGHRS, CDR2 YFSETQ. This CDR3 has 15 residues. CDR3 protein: CASSRGGAIDNEQFI. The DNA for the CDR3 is TGCGCCAGCAGCCGCGGGGGGGCAATAGACAATGAGCAGTTCATC.

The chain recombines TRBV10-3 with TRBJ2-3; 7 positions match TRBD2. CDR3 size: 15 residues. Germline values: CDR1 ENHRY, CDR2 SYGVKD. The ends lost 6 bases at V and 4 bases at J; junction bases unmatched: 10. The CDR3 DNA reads TGTGCCATCAGGGGGCGACTAGCCACCGCAGATACGCAGTATTTT. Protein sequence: CAIRGRLATADTQYF.